The 21 T cell receptor beta chains in this list originate from one sample, sequenced in a study of cytomegalovirus exposure and HLA in healthy donors. It was with 60 Vbeta and 13 Jbeta primers that the PCR ran. Using immunoSEQ multiplex PCR, the repertoire was profiled, and TCRdb retains in-frame clones only, with some absent. This table holds 40,000 to 55,000 clones, approximately 70% found once. Source material: PBMCs. These receptors were taken from a woman aged 45-60 years in good health and CMV-seronegative.

This chain connects TRBV6-4 to TRBJ2-1; weak D call: TRBD2 (6 bases). This CDR3 spans 12 amino acids. V lost 2 bases and J lost 7, with 6 bases in between. Germline V lookup: CDR1 MRHNA, CDR2 SNTAGT. Here the CDR3 reads CASSDGGNEQFF. CDR3 bases: TGTGCCAGCAGTGACGGGGGGAATGAGCAGTTCTTC.

This clone occurred a few times. V is TRBV11-1 and J is TRBJ2-3, with D possibly TRBD2 on 5 matching bases. Germline CDR1 reads SGHAT; CDR2 reads FQDESV (reference sequence). This CDR3 contains 15 residues. V was pared by 1 base and J by 4 bases, with 12 bases between. This CDR3 is CASSLGLAMADTQYF. The CDR3 DNA sequence: TGTGCCAGCAGCTTAGGTCTAGCAATGGCAGATACGCAGTATTTT. Using reference TRBV11-1 and TRBJ2-3 for the parts outside the CDR3, the full variable domain is EAEVAQSPRYKITEKSQAVAFWCDPISGHATLYWYRQILGQGPELLVQFQDESVVDDSQLPKDRFSAERLKGVDSTLKIQPAELGDSAMYLCASSLGLAMADTQYFGPGTRLTVL.

The chain is built from TRBV29-1 and TRBJ2-3, with 11 bases that match TRBD2. Trimming cost V 5 bases and J 4 bases; bases outside gene matches: 5. The CDR3 contains 14 residues. Germline CDR1 SQVTM, CDR2 ANQGSEA. The CDR3 DNA sequence: TGCAGCGTTATTAGCGGGGGGGCCTCAGATACGCAGTATTTT. Protein: CSVISGGASDTQYF.

The chain employs TRBV5-5 and TRBJ2-5; tentative D call: TRBD1 (7 bases). CDR3 length: 15 residues. V shed 3 bases and J shed 4 bases, with 16 bases lying between them. The V gene's germline CDR1 is SGHKS and CDR2 YYEKEE (reference sequence). The CDR3 nucleotides read TGTGCCAGCAGCTCCTGGAGGGGGCGAGGAGAGACCCAGTACTTC. Residues: CASSSWRGRGETQYF. Full variable domain (remainder filled in from reference TRBV5-5 and TRBJ2-5): DAGVTQSPTHLIKTRGQQVTLRCSPISGHKSVSWYQQVLGQGPQFIFQYYEKEERGRGNFPDRFSARQFPNYSSELNVNALLLGDSALYLCASSSWRGRGETQYFGPGTRLLVL.

The chain joins TRBV6-5 to TRBJ1-2; D call uncertain. The germline gives CDR1 MNHEY, CDR2 SVGAGI. This CDR3 has 12 amino acids. Trimming stripped 8 bases from V and 8 bases from J, with 15 bases between. DNA of the CDR3: TGTGCCAGCCCCCTCGAGGGTCGGGGCTACACCTTC. It encodes CASPLEGRGYTF.

V and J are TRBV7-8 and TRBJ2-7, with 8 bases that match TRBD2. The CDR3 loop spans 14 amino acids. Germline CDR1 is SGHVS and CDR2 is FQNEAQ. The J segment lost 2 bases and the V segment lost 3 bases, leaving 3 bases of the junction unmatched. CDR3 sequence (DNA): TGTGCCAGCAGCTTGCGGGGGGAAACCTACGAGCAGTACTTC. It yields the protein CASSLRGETYEQYF.

The chain carries TRBV14 and TRBJ1-5; unclear D gene. Deletions cut 0 bases from V and 3 bases from J, with 12 bases between. The CDR3 runs 16 residues. CDR1 and CDR2 from the germline V gene are SGHDN and FVKESK. CDR3 protein: CASSQELVEDNQPQHF. DNA of the CDR3: TGTGCCAGCAGCCAAGAATTAGTTGAGGACAATCAGCCCCAGCATTTT.

The chain recombines TRBV7-2 with TRBJ2-6; no clear D. Trimming removed 3 bases at V and 3 bases at J, with 3 bases between. The CDR3 is 13 residues long. The germline CDR1 and CDR2 sequences are SGHTA and FQGNSA. CDR3 bases: TGTGCCAGCAGCTTCTTTGGGGCCAACGTCCTGACTTTC. It is translated as CASSFFGANVLTF.

This clone was observed a few times. The chain employs TRBV25-1 and TRBJ2-3; perhaps TRBD2 as D (5 bases). There are 14 residues in the CDR3. Trimming took off 3 bases at V and 0 bases at J, with 7 bases between the two ends. Germline values: CDR1 MGHDK, CDR2 SYGVNS. This chain's CDR3 is CASSDSGSTDTQYF. CDR3 in DNA: TGTGCCAGCAGTGACAGCGGAAGCACAGATACGCAGTATTTT.

This clone was seen just once. The V and J genes are TRBV11-1 and TRBJ2-3; TRBD1 is a possible D gene (5 bases). Germline V gene lookup returns CDR1 SGHAT and CDR2 FQDESV (reference sequence). V lost 1 base, J lost 2 bases, and 10 bases lay in between. The length of the CDR3 is 15 residues. The DNA for the CDR3 is TGTGCCAGCAGCTTAGAGGGCAGGGACACAGATACGCAGTATTTT. Translated: CASSLEGRDTDTQYF.

As to this clone: One junction end disagrees with the germline gene, perhaps due to a read error. The V call is TRBV7-3, the J call TRBJ2-1, with D perhaps TRBD1 (6 bases). This CDR3 comprises 14 residues. Germline V gene data show CDR1 as SGHTA and CDR2 as FQGTGA. The CDR3 sequence is CASSLSGTTGVKIF. CDR3 nucleotide sequence: TGTGCCAGCAGCTTAAGTGGGACAACGGGTGTTAAAATCTTC.

By sample fraction, this clone is medium-sized. The chain recombines TRBV4-2 with TRBJ2-1; 7 positions agree with TRBD2. This CDR3 is 14 amino acids long. CDR1 and CDR2 from the germline V gene are LGHNA and YNFKEQ. V gave up 1 base and J gave up 8 bases; unmatched junction bases: 5. This CDR3 reads CASSQGGRAHEQFF. CDR3 sequence (DNA): TGTGCCAGCAGCCAAGGAGGGAGGGCCCATGAGCAGTTCTTC.

The chain combines TRBV13 with TRBJ2-7; weak D call: TRBD1 (5 bases). Trimming pared 4 bases from V and 4 bases from J, leaving 14 bases between. This CDR3 comprises 14 residues. The germline CDR1 and CDR2 sequences are PRHDT and FYEKMQ (reference sequence). The CDR3 reads CASSSITTAYEQYF. The CDR3 DNA follows: TGTGCCAGCAGCTCCATCACGACAGCGTACGAGCAGTACTTC.

CDR3 sequence reads: CASSSGTASYEQYF. The CDR3 nucleotides read TGTGCCAGCAGTTCTGGGACAGCCTCCTACGAGCAGTACTTC. This rearrangement joins TRBV6-6 to TRBJ2-7; 7 nucleotides align to TRBD1. This CDR3 is 14 amino acids long. Trimming cost V 4 bases and J 0 bases; bases outside gene matches: 3. Germline CDR1 is MNHNY and CDR2 is SVGAGI (reference sequence).

This clone was counted only a few times. V usage is TRBV5-1 and J usage is TRBJ1-1; possible D gene TRBD1, 5 bases. Trimming took 4 bases from V and 4 from J, leaving 14 bases between them. The CDR3 sequence is 14 residues long. CDR1 is SGHRS, CDR2 YFSETQ, per germline. CDR3 sequence reads: CASSPLGGSTEAFF. The CDR3 DNA sequence: TGCGCCAGCAGCCCTCTGGGGGGAAGCACTGAAGCTTTCTTT.

The chain is built from TRBV5-1 and TRBJ2-1, with a tentative D call TRBD2 (5 bases). The CDR3 contains 15 residues. The germline CDR1 and CDR2 sequences are SGHRS and YFSETQ. Trimming took 4 bases from V and 12 from J, leaving 23 bases between them. CDR3 nucleotide sequence: TGCGCCAGCAGCCCGACTACCGACACGACGGTGGGGCAGTTCTTC. Its protein is CASSPTTDTTVGQFF.

The table lists this clone with a few counts. This rearrangement joins TRBV29-1 to TRBJ2-7, with TRBD1 identical over 7 bases. The germline V gene encodes CDR1 SQVTM and CDR2 ANQGSEA. The CDR3 runs 13 residues. With 6 bases clipped from V and 4 bases from J, the junction kept 9 bases outside the gene matches. The CDR3 loop reads CSVGTDQGYEQYF. The CDR3 DNA is TGCAGCGTCGGGACAGACCAGGGGTACGAGCAGTACTTC.

Comments on this clone: This likely comes from a read error, as the CDR3 has no conserved phenylalanine or tryptophan at its end. This rearrangement joins TRBV7-2 to TRBJ1-1; no clear D gene. CDR3 length: 17 residues. Trimming pared 2 bases from V and 7 bases from J, leaving 23 bases between. CDR1 is SGHTA and CDR2 is FQGNSA in the germline V gene. The CDR3 DNA is TGTGCCAGCAGCTTACTGGCAGAGATGGTTGGTAGAGGTGAAGCTTTCGTT. Its translation is CASSLLAEMVGRGEAFV.

The DNA for the CDR3 is TGTGCCAGCAGCTCCGGACTTTCGAACACTGAAGCTTTCTTT. Its protein is CASSSGLSNTEAFF. This chain links TRBV7-9 with TRBJ1-1; the D is unclear. Germline CDR1 reads SEHNR; CDR2 reads FQNEAQ (reference sequence). V was pared by 4 bases and J by 1 base, with 10 bases between. The CDR3 contains 14 residues.

The CDR3 DNA sequence: TGTGCCAGCAGCCTATTAGATGAGACCCAGTACTTC. Amino acids: CASSLLDETQYF. This chain links TRBV5-4 with TRBJ2-5; D not certain. This CDR3 has 12 residues. Trimming cost V 4 bases and J 5 bases, with 9 bases left between them. CDR1 and CDR2 (germline): SGHNT, YYREEE (reference sequence).

The J gene is TRBJ2-5, the V gene TRBV6-5; 7 bases line up with TRBD2. Germline assignment: CDR1 MNHEY and CDR2 SVGAGI. This CDR3 is built from 15 residues. Unmatched junction bases numbered 7, after V lost 6 bases and J lost 0 bases. The CDR3 nucleotides read TGTGCCAGCAGGCGGGAGCCTCTAAACCAAGAGACCCAGTACTTC. Amino acids: CASRREPLNQETQYF.